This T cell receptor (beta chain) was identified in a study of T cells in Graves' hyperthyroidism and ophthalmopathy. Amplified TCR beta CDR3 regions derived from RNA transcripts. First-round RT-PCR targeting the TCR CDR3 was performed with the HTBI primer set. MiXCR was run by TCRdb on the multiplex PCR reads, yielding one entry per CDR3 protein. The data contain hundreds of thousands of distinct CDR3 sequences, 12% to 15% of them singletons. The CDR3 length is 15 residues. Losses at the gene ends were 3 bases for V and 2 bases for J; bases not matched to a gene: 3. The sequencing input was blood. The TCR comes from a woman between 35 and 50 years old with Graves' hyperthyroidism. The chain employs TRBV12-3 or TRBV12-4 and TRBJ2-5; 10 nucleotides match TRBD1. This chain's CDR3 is CASSLGQGWQETQYF. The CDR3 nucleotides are TGTGCCAGCAGTTTGGGACAGGGGTGGCAAGAGACCCAGTACTTC.